The 3 T cell receptor beta chains below were found in one sample sequenced in a study of T cell responses to AZD1222 COVID-19 vaccine. Repertoires were generated with immunoSEQ multiplex PCR, while TCRdb's copy carries only in-frame clones and drops some. The repertoire holds some 150,000 clones, with around 95% as singletons. Sequences were derived from peripheral blood, sampled on day 0 of AZD1222 vaccination. All receptors come from an adult in good health.

The chain links TRBV6-5 to TRBJ1-4, with 8 nucleotides matching TRBD1. The CDR3 contains 15 residues. The germline CDR1 and CDR2 sequences are MNHEY and SVGAGI. Germline trimming cut 7 bases from V and 8 bases from J; bases unmatched to any gene: 12. In DNA, the CDR3 is TGTGCCAGCAACTCCTTGGACAGGGCTGAAGAAAAACTGTTTTTT. Translation: CASNSLDRAEEKLFF.

The chain recombines TRBV4-2 with TRBJ2-2; no reliable D call. This CDR3 has 14 residues. Deletions cut 2 bases from V and 3 bases from J, with 7 bases between. Germline CDR1 and CDR2: LGHNA and YNFKEQ. The CDR3 DNA sequence: TGTGCCAGCAGCCAAACGAGAGACACCGGGGAGCTGTTTTTT. Protein sequence: CASSQTRDTGELFF.

The chain employs TRBV7-8 and TRBJ1-5; 8 bases are a match to TRBD1. CDR1 SGHVS and CDR2 FQNEAQ come from the germline V gene. The trim removed 6 bases at V and 4 bases at J, leaving 8 bases unmatched. CDR3 length: 15 residues. CDR3 loop: CASRSTGGRNQPQHF. Here the CDR3 DNA reads TGTGCCAGCAGGTCAACAGGGGGAAGGAATCAGCCCCAGCATTTT.